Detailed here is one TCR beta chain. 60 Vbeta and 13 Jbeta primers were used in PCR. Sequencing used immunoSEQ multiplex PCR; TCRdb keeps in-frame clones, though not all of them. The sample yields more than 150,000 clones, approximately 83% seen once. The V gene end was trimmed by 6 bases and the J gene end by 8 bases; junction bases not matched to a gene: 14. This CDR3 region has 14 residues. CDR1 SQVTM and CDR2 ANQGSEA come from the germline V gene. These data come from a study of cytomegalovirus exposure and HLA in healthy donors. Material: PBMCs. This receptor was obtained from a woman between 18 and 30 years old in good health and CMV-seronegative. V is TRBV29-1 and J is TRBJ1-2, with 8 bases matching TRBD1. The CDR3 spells CSVDGGRGPEGYTF. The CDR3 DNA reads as TGCAGCGTCGACGGGGGCAGGGGGCCGGAAGGCTACACCTTC.